The T cell receptor (beta chain) under discussion was sequenced for a study of T cells in Graves' hyperthyroidism and ophthalmopathy. Study-level results: Separation of ophthalmopathy from stable hyperthyroidism was achieved by a 13 V-J model. Most thyroid clonotypes expanded above 0.001 appeared in blood too.

Each patient was aged 18 to 65 and had newly diagnosed hyperthyroidism of under 2 months' duration. Diagnoses rested on clinical symptoms, serum thyroxine and TRAb, thyroid ultrasound and orbital computed tomography. Worth noting for this clonotype: Its cognate antigen is unknown.

RNA transcripts provided the source from which TCR beta CDR3 regions were amplified. First-round RT-PCR of the TCR CDR3 relied on the HTBI primer set. TCRdb re-derived calls from the multiplex PCR reads in MiXCR, one entry per CDR3 protein. The sample contains about 420,000 distinct CDR3 sequences, 15% to 18% of which appear only once. Germline V gene data show CDR1 as LNHDA and CDR2 as SQIVND (reference sequence). V lost 0 bases, J lost 4 bases, and 10 bases stayed unmatched. The CDR3 extends over 17 amino acids. Sample: blood. The sequence was collected from a woman between 18 and 29 years old with Graves' hyperthyroidism. The J gene is TRBJ2-7, the V gene TRBV19, with 9 nucleotides matching TRBD2. The CDR3 loop reads CASSIDPGSGSWYEQYF. CDR3 DNA: TGTGCCAGTAGTATAGATCCAGGTAGCGGGAGCTGGTACGAGCAGTACTTC.